Below are 18 T cell receptor beta chains sequenced from a single sample in a study of blood T cell repertoires in COVID-19. TCRdb's table, derived via immunoSEQ multiplex PCR, lists solely in-frame clones and lacks some. Of some 300,000 clones in the sample, roughly nine tenths were seen once. Sequenced material: PBMCs or T cells enriched from blood (not recorded which). The receptors here all came from a woman aged 35 to 49 who had recovered from COVID-19.

This chain joins TRBV5-1 and TRBJ1-2, with D hard to call. CDR1 SGHRS and CDR2 YFSETQ come from the germline V gene. The CDR3 is 13 amino acids. Trimming cost V 4 bases and J 3 bases, with 10 bases left between them. The CDR3 DNA reads as TGCGCCAGCAGCCCATCTGGAGACTATGGCTACACCTTC. Residues: CASSPSGDYGYTF.

The J gene is TRBJ1-1, the V gene TRBV11-2; D ambiguous. Germline V gene data show CDR1 as SGHAT and CDR2 as FQNNGV. Trimming removed 3 bases at V and 11 bases at J, with 16 bases between. The length of the CDR3 is 13 residues. CDR3 amino acids: CASSFSPSSVAFF. In DNA form, the CDR3 reads TGTGCCAGCAGCTTTAGTCCGTCTAGCGTGGCTTTCTTT.

The V and J genes are TRBV18 and TRBJ2-2; 13 bases align to TRBD2. Trimming cost V 0 bases and J 1 base; bases outside gene matches: 2. The CDR3 runs to 18 residues. Germline V CDR1 and CDR2: KGHSH, LQKENI. In DNA form, the CDR3 reads TGTGCCAGCTCACCACCGGGACTAGCGGGGCGGAACACCGGGGAGCTGTTTTTT. Amino acid sequence: CASSPPGLAGRNTGELFF.

This chain connects TRBV18 to TRBJ2-1; 9 nucleotides agree with TRBD2. Trimming at V came to 0 bases and at J to 7 bases, leaving 13 bases not matched to a gene. The germline V gene encodes CDR1 KGHSH and CDR2 LQKENI. The CDR3 covers 18 residues. CDR3 in amino acids: CASSPPVGSGSRVNEQFF. The DNA for the CDR3 is TGTGCCAGCTCACCACCGGTTGGTAGCGGGAGCAGGGTGAATGAGCAGTTCTTC.

This clone was counted only a few times. The chain uses TRBV27 and TRBJ2-7; 10 nucleotides match TRBD1. Germline V gives CDR1 MNHEY, CDR2 SMNVEV (reference sequence). CDR3 length equals 13 residues. Germline trimming cut 6 bases from V and 3 bases from J; bases unmatched to any gene: 2. The CDR3 is CASRWTGGYEQYF. The CDR3 DNA reads as TGTGCCAGCAGGTGGACAGGGGGCTACGAGCAGTACTTC.

The CDR3 DNA reads as TGTGCCACCAGCAGTTCAGGCCCCCATCAGCCCCAGCATTTT. Translated: CATSSSGPHQPQHF. V gene TRBV15 combines with J gene TRBJ1-5; D ambiguous. CDR1 is LNHNV and CDR2 is YYDKDF in the germline V gene (reference sequence). V lost 3 bases to trimming and J lost 5 bases, with 11 bases between them. The CDR3 spans 14 residues. The full variable domain, its missing parts supplied by reference TRBV15 and TRBJ1-5, is DAMVIQNPRYQVTQFGKPVTLSCSQTLNHNVMYWYQQKSSQAPKLLFHYYDKDFNNEADTPDNFQSRRPNTSFCFLDIRSPGLGDTAMYLCATSSSGPHQPQHFGDGTRLSIL.

V and J are TRBV24-1 and TRBJ1-2, with 7 bases fitting TRBD1. The junction had 5 bases not matched to a gene; V was cut back by 3 bases and J by 8 bases. The CDR3 totals 13 residues. CDR1 and CDR2 (germline): KGHDR, SFDVKD. The CDR3 DNA reads as TGTGCCACCAGTGATGGGACAGTTAACGGCTACACCTTC. Protein product: CATSDGTVNGYTF.

This chain connects TRBV5-1 to TRBJ1-2; D unclear. The germline V and J ends were trimmed by 0 bases and 5 bases, with 8 bases remaining between them. The germline gives CDR1 SGHRS, CDR2 YFSETQ. The CDR3 is 13 amino acids. This CDR3 is CASSLAPTYGYTF. The CDR3 DNA reads as TGCGCCAGCAGCTTGGCCCCGACTTATGGCTACACCTTC.

In its sample, this clone was seen once. This chain connects TRBV10-3 to TRBJ2-7; TRBD1 matches at 7 bases. Trimming cost V 2 bases and J 1 base; bases outside gene matches: 5. The CDR3 runs 15 residues. The germline V gene encodes CDR1 ENHRY and CDR2 SYGVKD. The CDR3 protein is CAISEDRASSYEQYF. In DNA form, the CDR3 reads TGTGCCATCAGTGAGGACAGGGCCTCTTCCTACGAGCAGTACTTC.

V usage is TRBV9 and J usage is TRBJ1-3, with 7 bases matching TRBD1. In germline, CDR1 is SGDLS, CDR2 YYNGEE. The CDR3 is 14 amino acids. The J segment lost 3 bases and the V segment lost 4 bases, leaving 4 bases of the junction unmatched. CDR3 sequence: CASSRQGGGNTIYF. CDR3 nucleotide sequence: TGTGCCAGCAGCAGACAGGGAGGTGGAAACACCATATATTTT.

The V and J genes are TRBV7-2 and TRBJ2-1; 9 positions agree with TRBD2. V trimming: 3 bases; J trimming: 4 bases; junction bases outside the gene matches: 4. Germline V CDR1 and CDR2: SGHTA, FQGNSA. CDR3 length equals 15 residues. CDR3 region: CASSFSGRRYNEQFF. CDR3 DNA: TGTGCCAGCAGCTTCAGCGGGAGGAGGTACAATGAGCAGTTCTTC.

The genes are TRBV10-1 and TRBJ2-2, with D possibly being TRBD2 (5 bases). The V end lost 6 bases, the J end lost 4 bases, and 15 bases lay between the germline ends. The CDR3 runs to 15 residues. Germline lookup yields CDR1 WNHNN and CDR2 SYGVQD (reference sequence). The CDR3 region has the DNA TGCGCCAGCAGCCGCGACGGGGTTAGCACCGGGGAGCTGTTTTTT. Amino acids: CASSRDGVSTGELFF.

The chain links TRBV9 to TRBJ1-5; weak D call: TRBD1 (6 bases). Germline CDR1 SGDLS, CDR2 YYNGEE. The CDR3 totals 13 residues. V dropped 4 bases and J dropped 5 bases, with 10 bases sitting between them. The CDR3 DNA sequence: TGTGCCAGCAGCCGGGACACCTATCAGCCCCAGCATTTT. It encodes CASSRDTYQPQHF.

This chain uses TRBV5-1 with TRBJ1-1, with 12 bases aligning to TRBD1. CDR3 length: 16 amino acids. V lost 4 bases to trimming and J lost 4 bases; unmatched junction nucleotides: 8. Germline lookup yields CDR1 SGHRS and CDR2 YFSETQ. CDR3 coding DNA: TGCGCCAGCAGCACGGGACAGGGGGCTGGTGGCACTGAAGCTTTCTTT. Protein: CASSTGQGAGGTEAFF.

A few counts support this clone. V gene TRBV11-2 combines with J gene TRBJ1-3; TRBD1 aligns across 8 bases. The V gene end was trimmed by 5 bases and the J gene end by 2 bases; junction bases not matched to a gene: 8. CDR1 and CDR2 from the germline V gene are SGHAT and FQNNGV. The CDR3 runs to 16 residues. CDR3 nucleotides: TGTGCCAGCAGCCCTGGACAGGGAGACGCTGGAAACACCATATATTTT. As protein: CASSPGQGDAGNTIYF.

The rearrangement uses TRBV5-6 and TRBJ2-3, with 7 bases matching TRBD1. The CDR3 runs to 16 residues. Germline V gene data show CDR1 as SGHDT and CDR2 as YYEEEE. With V trimmed by 4 bases and J by 0 bases, 8 bases remained unmatched. CDR3 protein: CASSRLIQGSTDTQYF. DNA for the CDR3: TGTGCCAGCAGCCGGCTTATACAGGGGAGCACAGATACGCAGTATTTT. Filled out from reference TRBV5-6 and TRBJ2-3, the complete variable domain reads DAGVTQSPTHLIKTRGQQVTLRCSPKSGHDTVSWYQQALGQGPQFIFQYYEEEERQRGNFPDRFSGHQFPNYSSELNVNALLLGDSALYLCASSRLIQGSTDTQYFGPGTRLTVL.

The chain employs TRBV5-4 and TRBJ2-5; 16 nucleotides line up with TRBD2. Trimming cost V 4 bases and J 4 bases; bases outside gene matches: 10. CDR1 and CDR2 from the germline V gene are SGHNT and YYREEE (reference sequence). The CDR3 runs 18 residues. CDR3 nucleotides: TGTGCCAGCAGCGGGGCGGGACTAGCGGGGGGGCAAGTAGAGACCCAGTACTTC. Its translation: CASSGAGLAGGQVETQYF.

This clone showed up just once. This chain links TRBV12-5 with TRBJ2-5; D possibly corresponds to TRBD2 (6 bases). This CDR3 is 14 amino acids long. CDR1 and CDR2 from the germline V gene are LGHNT and FRNRAP. Trimming took off 1 base at V and 7 bases at J, with 13 bases between the two ends. CDR3 sequence reads: CASGLARGSGTQYF. For the CDR3, the DNA is TGTGCTAGTGGTTTGGCCCGGGGGTCCGGGACCCAGTACTTC.